This is a list of T cell receptor beta chains from one sample in a study of shared clonotypes between healthy human individuals. Data came from immunoSEQ multiplex PCR; TCRdb stores just in-frame clones and leaves some out. Of about 1.5 million clones in the sample, roughly 95% are singletons; the top ten hold approximately 1.2%. Material: naive CD4+ T cells sorted from blood. The receptors were sampled from a man in his thirties or forties in good health. The CDR3 runs from the conserved cysteine through the conserved F or W. Each record gives: J gene, V gene, CDR3 protein.

J: TRBJ2-7
V: TRBV9
CDR3: CASSVAWGHYEQYF

J: TRBJ1-2
V: TRBV30
CDR3: CAWSLSGGPNYGYTF

J: TRBJ2-5
V: TRBV7-2
CDR3: CASSLAGTKGATQYF

J: TRBJ1-1
V: TRBV28
CDR3: CASRSQGRITEAFF

J: TRBJ2-5
V: TRBV9
CDR3: CASSVAGGDETQYF

J: TRBJ2-3
V: TRBV15
CDR3: CATSRGTSGTSDTQYF

J: TRBJ2-3
V: TRBV6-5
CDR3: CASRISGSQDTQYF

J: TRBJ1-2
V: TRBV6-1
CDR3: CASTLGAEYGYTF

J: TRBJ2-2
V: TRBV5-1
CDR3: CASSRIKTGPNTGELFF

J: TRBJ1-4
V: TRBV29-1
CDR3: CSGKTDNEKLFF

J: TRBJ2-7
V: TRBV5-1
CDR3: CASSLVVGQGAKGFYEQYF

J: TRBJ2-1
V: TRBV5-4
CDR3: CASSQTSGNNEQFF

J: TRBJ2-2
V: TRBV28
CDR3: CASSLAGVAGGELFF

J: TRBJ1-4
V: TRBV15
CDR3: CATSREKLFF

J: TRBJ2-7
V: TRBV5-1
CDR3: CASTPGGGDEQYF

J: TRBJ2-2
V: TRBV7-8
CDR3: CASSLERDPPLAGRTTGELFF

J: TRBJ1-4
V: TRBV5-5
CDR3: CASSLSGVEF

J: TRBJ1-1
V: TRBV29-1
CDR3: CSVEGTGGYTEAFF

J: TRBJ1-3
V: TRBV18
CDR3: CASSPTEGSGNTIYF

J: TRBJ2-3
V: TRBV20-1
CDR3: CSPRSTDTQYF

J: TRBJ2-5
V: TRBV15
CDR3: CATSPGTSGQETQYF

J: TRBJ2-7
V: TRBV5-4
CDR3: CASSPGSGAYEQYF

J: TRBJ2-1
V: TRBV11-3
CDR3: CASSLELAGGMNEQFF

J: TRBJ2-7
V: TRBV9
CDR3: CASSVEDRDYEQYF

J: TRBJ2-1
V: TRBV11-2
CDR3: CASSSDLSGASWFF

J: TRBJ2-4
V: TRBV30
CDR3: CAGNRGSNIQYF

J: TRBJ1-5
V: TRBV2
CDR3: CASSEQVWDQPQHF

J: TRBJ2-7
V: TRBV18
CDR3: CASSPTTGNTPYEQYF

J: TRBJ1-1
V: TRBV5-1
CDR3: CASSLAGSGGKTEAFF

J: TRBJ2-3
V: TRBV21-1
CDR3: CASSGRSLTDTQYF

J: TRBJ2-7
V: TRBV6-6
CDR3: CASSYFQGVSYEQYF

J: TRBJ1-2
V: TRBV18
CDR3: CASSPGIDETYTF

J: TRBJ2-7
V: TRBV11-2
CDR3: CASSYISGQRGEQYF

J: TRBJ2-7
V: TRBV27
CDR3: CASSRGVSTEQYF

J: TRBJ2-7
V: TRBV19
CDR3: CASSPGLVSYEQYF

J: TRBJ1-1
V: TRBV11-2
CDR3: CASIRTTYRGLNTEAFF

J: TRBJ2-7
V: TRBV27
CDR3: CASSWRAGGSYEQYF

J: TRBJ2-7
V: TRBV4-1
CDR3: CASSQDRAGGSYEQYF

J: TRBJ2-7
V: TRBV5-4
CDR3: CASSHAGLQAYEQYF

J: TRBJ2-1
V: TRBV2
CDR3: CASRDLRRRGVNEQFF

J: TRBJ2-3
V: TRBV2
CDR3: CASSVGSRPTDTQYF

J: TRBJ2-7
V: TRBV28
CDR3: CASIGGVGSEQYF

J: TRBJ2-1
V: TRBV9
CDR3: CASSVDPLGGRVNEQFF

J: TRBJ2-7
V: TRBV5-1
CDR3: CASSPGTLAGESYEQYF

J: TRBJ2-1
V: TRBV5-1
CDR3: CASSLSGQGYNEQFF